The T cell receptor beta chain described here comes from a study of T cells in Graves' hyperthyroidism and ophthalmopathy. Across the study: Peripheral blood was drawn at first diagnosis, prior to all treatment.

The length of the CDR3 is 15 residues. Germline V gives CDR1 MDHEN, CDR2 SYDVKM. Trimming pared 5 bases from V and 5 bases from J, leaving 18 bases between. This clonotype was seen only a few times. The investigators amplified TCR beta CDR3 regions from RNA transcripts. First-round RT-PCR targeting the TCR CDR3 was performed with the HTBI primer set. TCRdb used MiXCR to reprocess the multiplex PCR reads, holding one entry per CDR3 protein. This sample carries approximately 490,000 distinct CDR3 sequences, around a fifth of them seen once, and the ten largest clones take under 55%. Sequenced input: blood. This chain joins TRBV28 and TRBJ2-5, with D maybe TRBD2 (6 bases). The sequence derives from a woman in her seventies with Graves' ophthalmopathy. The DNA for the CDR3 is TGTGCCAGCAGTAGCGAGGGACTCGCCGGGGAGACCCAGTACTTC. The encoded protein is CASSSEGLAGETQYF.